Presented here are 5 T cell receptor beta chains from one specimen sequenced in a study of blood T cell repertoires in COVID-19. Only in-frame clones appear in the TCRdb table, and some are missing; sequencing was by immunoSEQ multiplex PCR. The sample lists under 200,000 clones; around 91% were seen once. Sequencing was performed on PBMCs or T cells enriched from blood (not recorded which). These receptors came from a woman between 18 and 30 years old who had recovered from COVID-19.

The rearrangement uses TRBV20-1 and TRBJ2-5; D remains ambiguous. The CDR3 length is 8 residues. The ends were cut back, 4 bases at V and 14 bases at J, with 8 bases in the middle. Germline V gene sequence: CDR1 DFQATT, CDR2 SNEGSKA (reference sequence). As DNA, the CDR3 is TGCAGTGCTATCCTAGTTTACTTC. Residues: CSAILVYF.

The chain employs TRBV5-1 and TRBJ2-1, with D maybe TRBD1 (6 bases). Germline CDR1 and CDR2: SGHRS and YFSETQ. This CDR3 region has 13 residues. V was pared by 3 bases and J by 7 bases, with 11 bases between. The CDR3 spells CASSSDSRNEQFF. CDR3 in DNA: TGCGCCAGCAGCTCGGACAGTAGAAATGAGCAGTTCTTC.

There are a few counts of this clone. The chain joins TRBV6-6 to TRBJ1-5; 11 nucleotides agree with TRBD1. The V gene end was trimmed by 5 bases and the J gene end by 4 bases; junction bases not matched to a gene: 4. The CDR3 is 15 amino acids. The germline CDR1 and CDR2 sequences are MNHNY and SVGAGI (reference sequence). DNA of the CDR3: TGTGCCAGCAGTGGACAGGGGGCTGAGAATCAGCCCCAGCATTTT. Its protein product is CASSGQGAENQPQHF.

V is TRBV10-3 and J is TRBJ2-7; 7 bases are a match to TRBD1. The V segment lost 2 bases and the J segment 2 bases; nucleotides outside the gene matches: 9. The V gene's germline CDR1 is ENHRY and CDR2 SYGVKD. The length of the CDR3 is 16 residues. Written as DNA, the CDR3 is TGTGCCATCAGTGAGCCGACAGGGAGCACCCCCTACGAGCAGTACTTC. This translates into CAISEPTGSTPYEQYF.

The chain is built from TRBV27 and TRBJ2-2; a possible D gene is TRBD1 (6 bases). From germline, CDR1 is MNHEY and CDR2 SMNVEV (reference sequence). Deletions cut 1 base from V and 0 bases from J, with 9 bases between. The CDR3 contains 16 residues. The CDR3 DNA sequence: TGTGCCAGCAGTTTATTAGGGGGTGCGAACACCGGGGAGCTGTTTTTT. This sequence encodes CASSLLGGANTGELFF.